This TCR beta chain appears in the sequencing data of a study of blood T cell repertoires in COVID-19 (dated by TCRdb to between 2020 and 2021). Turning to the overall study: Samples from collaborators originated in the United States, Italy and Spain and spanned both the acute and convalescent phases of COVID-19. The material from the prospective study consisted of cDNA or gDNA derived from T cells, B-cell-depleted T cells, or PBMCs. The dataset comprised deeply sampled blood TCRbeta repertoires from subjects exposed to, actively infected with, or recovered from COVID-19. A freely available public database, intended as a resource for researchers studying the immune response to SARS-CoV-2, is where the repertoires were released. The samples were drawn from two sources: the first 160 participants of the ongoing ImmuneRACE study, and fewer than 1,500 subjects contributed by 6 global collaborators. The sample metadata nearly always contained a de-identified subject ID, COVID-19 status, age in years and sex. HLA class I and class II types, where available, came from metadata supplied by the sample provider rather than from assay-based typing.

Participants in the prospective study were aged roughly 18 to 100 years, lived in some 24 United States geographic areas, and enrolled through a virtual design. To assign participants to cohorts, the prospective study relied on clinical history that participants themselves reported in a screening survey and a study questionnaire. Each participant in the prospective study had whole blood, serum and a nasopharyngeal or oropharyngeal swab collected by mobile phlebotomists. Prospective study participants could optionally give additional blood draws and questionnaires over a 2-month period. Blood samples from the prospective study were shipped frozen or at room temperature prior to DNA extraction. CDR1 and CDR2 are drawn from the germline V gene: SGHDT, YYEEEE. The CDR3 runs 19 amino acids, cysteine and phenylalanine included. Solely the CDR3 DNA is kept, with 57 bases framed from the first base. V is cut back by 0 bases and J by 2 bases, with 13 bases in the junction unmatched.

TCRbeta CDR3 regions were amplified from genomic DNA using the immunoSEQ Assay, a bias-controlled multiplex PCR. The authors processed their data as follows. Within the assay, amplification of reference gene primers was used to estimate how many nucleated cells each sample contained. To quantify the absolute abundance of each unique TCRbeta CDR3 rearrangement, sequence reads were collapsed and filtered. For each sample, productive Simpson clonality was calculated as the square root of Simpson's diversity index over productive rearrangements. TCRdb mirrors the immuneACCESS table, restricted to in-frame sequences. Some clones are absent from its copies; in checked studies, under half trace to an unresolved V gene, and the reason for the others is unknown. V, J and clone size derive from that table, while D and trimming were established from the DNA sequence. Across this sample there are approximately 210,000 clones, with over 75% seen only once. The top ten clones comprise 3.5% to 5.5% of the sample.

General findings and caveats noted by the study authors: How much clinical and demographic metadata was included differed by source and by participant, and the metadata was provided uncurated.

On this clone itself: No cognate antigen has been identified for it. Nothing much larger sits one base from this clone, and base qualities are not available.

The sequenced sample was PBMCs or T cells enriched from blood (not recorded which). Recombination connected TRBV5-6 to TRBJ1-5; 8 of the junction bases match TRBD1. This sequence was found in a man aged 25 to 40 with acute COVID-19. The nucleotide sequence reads TGTGCCAGCAGCTTGGGGGGGACAGGAGGTATATTGGGCAATCAGCCCCAGCATTTT. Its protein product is CASSLGGTGGILGNQPQHF.